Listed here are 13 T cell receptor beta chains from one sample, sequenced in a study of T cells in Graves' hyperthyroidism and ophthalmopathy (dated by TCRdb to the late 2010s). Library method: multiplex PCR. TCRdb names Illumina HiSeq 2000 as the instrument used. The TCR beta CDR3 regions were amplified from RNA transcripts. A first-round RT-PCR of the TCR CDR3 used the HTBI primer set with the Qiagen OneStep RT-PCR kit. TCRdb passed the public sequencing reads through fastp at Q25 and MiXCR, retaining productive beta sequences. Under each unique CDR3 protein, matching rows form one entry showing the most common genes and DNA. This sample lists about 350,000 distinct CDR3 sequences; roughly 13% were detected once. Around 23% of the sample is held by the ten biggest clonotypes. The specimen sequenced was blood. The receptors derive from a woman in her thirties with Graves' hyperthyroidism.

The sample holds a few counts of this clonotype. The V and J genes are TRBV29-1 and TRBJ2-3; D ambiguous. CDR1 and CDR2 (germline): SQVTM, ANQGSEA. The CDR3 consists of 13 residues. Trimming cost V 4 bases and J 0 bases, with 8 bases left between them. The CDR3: CSVVSDSTDTQYF. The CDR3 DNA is TGCAGCGTTGTCAGCGACAGCACAGATACGCAGTATTTT.

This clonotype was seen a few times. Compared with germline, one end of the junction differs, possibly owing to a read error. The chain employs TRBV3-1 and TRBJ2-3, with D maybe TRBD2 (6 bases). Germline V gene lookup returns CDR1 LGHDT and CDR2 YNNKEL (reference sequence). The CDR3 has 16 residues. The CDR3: CASSQGSGLDTGTQYF. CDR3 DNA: TGTGCCAGCAGCCAAGGGTCGGGACTTGACACAGGTACGCAGTATTTT.

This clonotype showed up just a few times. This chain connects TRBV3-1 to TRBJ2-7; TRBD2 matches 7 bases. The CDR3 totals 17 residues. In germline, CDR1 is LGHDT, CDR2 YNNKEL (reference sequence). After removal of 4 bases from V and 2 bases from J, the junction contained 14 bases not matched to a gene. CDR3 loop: CASSPHGLDTATYEQYF. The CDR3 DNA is TGTGCCAGCAGCCCCCATGGACTAGACACCGCGACCTACGAGCAGTACTTC.

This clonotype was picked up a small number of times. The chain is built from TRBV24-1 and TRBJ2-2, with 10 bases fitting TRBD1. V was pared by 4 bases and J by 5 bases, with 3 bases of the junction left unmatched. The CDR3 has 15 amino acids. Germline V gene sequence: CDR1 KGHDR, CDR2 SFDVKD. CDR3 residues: CATSDWTGGTGELFF. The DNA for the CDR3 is TGTGCCACCAGTGACTGGACAGGGGGAACCGGGGAGCTGTTTTTT.

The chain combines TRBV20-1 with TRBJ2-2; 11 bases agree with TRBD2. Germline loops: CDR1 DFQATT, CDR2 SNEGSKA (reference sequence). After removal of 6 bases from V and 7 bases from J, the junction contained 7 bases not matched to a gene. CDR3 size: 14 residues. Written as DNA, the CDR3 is TGCAGTGCCAGACTAGCGGGGACCGACGGGGAGCTGTTTTTT. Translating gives CSARLAGTDGELFF.

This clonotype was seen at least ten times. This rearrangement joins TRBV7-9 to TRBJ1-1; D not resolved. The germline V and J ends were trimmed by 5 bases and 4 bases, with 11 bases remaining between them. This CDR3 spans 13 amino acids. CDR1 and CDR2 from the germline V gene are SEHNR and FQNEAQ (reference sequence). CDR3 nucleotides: TGTGCCAGCAGCACCGGCCTGGGCACTGAAGCTTTCTTT. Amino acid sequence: CASSTGLGTEAFF.

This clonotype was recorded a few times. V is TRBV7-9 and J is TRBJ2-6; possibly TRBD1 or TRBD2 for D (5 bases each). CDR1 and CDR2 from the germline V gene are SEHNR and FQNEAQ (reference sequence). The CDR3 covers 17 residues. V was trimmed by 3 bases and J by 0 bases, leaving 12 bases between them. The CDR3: CASSLGPILSGANVLTF. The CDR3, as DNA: TGTGCCAGCAGCTTGGGACCGATACTCTCTGGGGCCAACGTCCTGACTTTC.

This chain's CDR3 is CASSPLVEPQHF. CDR3 DNA: TGTGCCAGCAGTCCCTTGGTGGAGCCCCAGCATTTT. The genes are TRBV12-3 or TRBV12-4 and TRBJ1-5; no clear D. V dropped 5 bases and J dropped 8 bases, with 10 bases sitting between them. The CDR3 runs to 12 residues.

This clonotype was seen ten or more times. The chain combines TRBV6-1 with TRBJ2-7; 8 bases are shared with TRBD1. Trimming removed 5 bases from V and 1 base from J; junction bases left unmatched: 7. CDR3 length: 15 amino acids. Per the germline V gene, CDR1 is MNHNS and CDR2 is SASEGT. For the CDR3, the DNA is TGTGCCAGCAGTTCCCCCGGGACAGGATCCTACGAGCAGTACTTC. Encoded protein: CASSSPGTGSYEQYF.

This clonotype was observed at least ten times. The CDR3 sequence is CASSLKRLAGTSGEQFF. In DNA, the CDR3 is TGTGCCAGCAGTTTAAAGCGACTAGCGGGCACGTCAGGTGAGCAGTTCTTC. The V and J genes are TRBV28 and TRBJ2-1; 10 nucleotides line up with TRBD2. This CDR3 has 17 amino acids. Per germline, CDR1 MDHEN and CDR2 SYDVKM. Unmatched junction bases numbered 13, after V lost 2 bases and J lost 9 bases.

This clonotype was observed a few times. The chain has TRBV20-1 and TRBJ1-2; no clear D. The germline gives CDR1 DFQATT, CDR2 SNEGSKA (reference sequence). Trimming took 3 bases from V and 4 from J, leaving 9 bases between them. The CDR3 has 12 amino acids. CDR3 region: CSARVGSYGYTF. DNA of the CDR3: TGCAGTGCTAGGGTGGGAAGCTATGGCTACACCTTC.

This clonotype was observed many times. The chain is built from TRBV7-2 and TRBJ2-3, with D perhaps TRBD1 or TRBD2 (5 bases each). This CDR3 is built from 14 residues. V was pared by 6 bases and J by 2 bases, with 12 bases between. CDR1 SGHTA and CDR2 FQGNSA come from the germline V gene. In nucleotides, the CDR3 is TGTGCCAGCAGGAGACTCGGGACCACAGATACGCAGTATTTT. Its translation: CASRRLGTTDTQYF.

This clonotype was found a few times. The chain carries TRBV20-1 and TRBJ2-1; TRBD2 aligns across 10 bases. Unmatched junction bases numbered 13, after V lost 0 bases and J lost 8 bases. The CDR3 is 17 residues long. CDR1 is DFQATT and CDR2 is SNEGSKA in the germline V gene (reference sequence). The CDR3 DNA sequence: TGCAGTGCTAGAGATCCCTGGCTAGCGGGAGTTTACGATGAGCAGTTCTTC. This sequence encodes CSARDPWLAGVYDEQFF.